The clone carrying this TCR beta chain was seen repeatedly, ten times or more. Its target is unknown. This record belongs to a study of T cells in Graves' hyperthyroidism and ophthalmopathy. Overall study context: Peripheral blood was acquired at first diagnosis, ahead of any therapy whatsoever.

RNA transcripts gave rise to amplified TCR beta CDR3 regions. The HTBI primer set drove a first-round RT-PCR of the TCR CDR3. TCRdb redid the calling of the multiplex PCR reads with MiXCR, one entry per CDR3 protein. The sample comprises roughly 500,000 distinct CDR3 sequences, approximately 25% of which are singletons, and about 11% rests with the top ten. Looked up from germline, CDR1 is SGHTA and CDR2 is FQGNSA. The CDR3 contains 13 residues. V dropped 5 bases and J dropped 7 bases, with 14 bases sitting between them. Study results and caveats: Most thyroid-expanded clonotypes above 0.001 were also found in blood.

Each diagnosis drew on symptoms, thyroxine, TRAb, thyroid ultrasound and orbital computed tomography findings. The V and J genes are TRBV7-2 and TRBJ1-2; D possibly corresponds to TRBD1 (5 bases). The sequencing sample was made of blood. The source is a young woman with Graves' ophthalmopathy. The CDR3 DNA reads as TGTGCCAGCAGCAGCCATCAGGGATCTGGCTACACCTTC. Amino acid sequence: CASSSHQGSGYTF.